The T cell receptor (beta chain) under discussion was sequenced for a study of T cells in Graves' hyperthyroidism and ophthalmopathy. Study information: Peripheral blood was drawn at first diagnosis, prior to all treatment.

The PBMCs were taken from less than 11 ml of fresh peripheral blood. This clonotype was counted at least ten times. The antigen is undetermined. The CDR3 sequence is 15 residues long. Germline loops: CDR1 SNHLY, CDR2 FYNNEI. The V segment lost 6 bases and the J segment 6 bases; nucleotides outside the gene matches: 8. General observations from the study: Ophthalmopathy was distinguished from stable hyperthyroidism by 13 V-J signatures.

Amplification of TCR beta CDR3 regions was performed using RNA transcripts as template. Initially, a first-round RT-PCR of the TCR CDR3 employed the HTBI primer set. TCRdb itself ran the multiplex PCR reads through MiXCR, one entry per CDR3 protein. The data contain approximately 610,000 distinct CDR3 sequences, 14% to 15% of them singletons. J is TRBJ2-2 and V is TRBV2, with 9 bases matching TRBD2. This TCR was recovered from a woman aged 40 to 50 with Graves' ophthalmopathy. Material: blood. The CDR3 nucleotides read TGTGCCAGCAGCCCAAGCGGGAGGTCGGCCGGGGAGCTGTTTTTT. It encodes CASSPSGRSAGELFF.